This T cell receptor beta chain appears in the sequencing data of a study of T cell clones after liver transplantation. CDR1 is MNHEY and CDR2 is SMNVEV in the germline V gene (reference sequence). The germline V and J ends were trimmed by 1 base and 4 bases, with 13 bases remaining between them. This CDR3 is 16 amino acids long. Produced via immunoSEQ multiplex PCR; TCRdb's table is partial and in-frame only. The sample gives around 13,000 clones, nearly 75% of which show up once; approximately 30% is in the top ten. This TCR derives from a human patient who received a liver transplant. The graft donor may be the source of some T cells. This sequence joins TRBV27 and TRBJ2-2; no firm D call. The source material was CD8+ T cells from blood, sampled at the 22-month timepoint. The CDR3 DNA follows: TGTGCCAGCAGTTTATTCGCAGATAACCCCACCGGGGAGCTGTTTTTT. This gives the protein CASSLFADNPTGELFF.